Each of the 20 T cell receptor beta chains below was sequenced from the same sample in a study of low-dose radiotherapy and immunotherapy resistance in tumors. Alpha and beta chains were covered, as first-strand cDNA relied on TRAV- and TRBV-specific primers. TCRs were put through around 20 PCR cycles of amplification with Phusion. A constant-region primer and the V-primer adapter served as the primer pair. TCRdb re-called the reads with MiXCR, one entry per CDR3 protein. The profile shows around 100,000 distinct CDR3 sequences, less than 25% of them singletons. The time point denotes: after trial treatment. Treatment specified: LDRT plus nivolumab, ipilimumab, low-dose cyclophosphamide and aspirin (RACIN trial). This sample comprised PBMCs, obtained after low-dose radiotherapy plus immunotherapy. These receptors were obtained from a male donor with prostate cancer.

This clonotype was recorded at least ten times. The genes are TRBV14 and TRBJ2-7, with a tentative D call TRBD2 (8 bases). Between the trimmed V and J ends, which lost 5 bases and 2 bases, there was a span of 19 bases. The CDR3 consists of 16 residues. Germline V gene sequence: CDR1 SGHDN, CDR2 FVKESK. In nucleotides, the CDR3 is TGTGCCAGCAGCGTACTAGCCGGGAGGGGGCCCTACGAGCAGTACTTC. Protein sequence: CASSVLAGRGPYEQYF.

This clonotype was detected many times. The conserved final phenylalanine or tryptophan is absent from the CDR3, which likely points to a read error. The chain is built from TRBV6-5 and TRBJ2-1; D not certain. V was cut by 7 bases and J by 9 bases, with 16 bases left in between. This CDR3 has 13 residues. The germline CDR1 and CDR2 sequences are MNHEY and SVGAGI. The CDR3 DNA reads TGTGCCAGCACCCGTGGAGCCTTTAGTGAGCAGTTCCTC. Translation: CASTRGAFSEQFL.

This clonotype was counted ten times or more. The chain links TRBV7-6 to TRBJ2-1, with a weak D call TRBD1 (5 bases). V gave up 5 bases and J gave up 13 bases, with 21 bases separating them. The CDR3 runs to 14 residues. Germline CDR1 and CDR2: SGHVS and FNYEAQ. The DNA of the CDR3 is TGTGCCAGCAGCACCCGAAGTCGGCAGGGTCGTCAGTTCTTC. Protein sequence: CASSTRSRQGRQFF. The whole variable domain, remainder taken from reference TRBV7-6 and TRBJ2-1, is GAGVSQSPRYKVTKRGQDVALRCDPISGHVSLYWYRQALGQGPEFLTYFNYEAQQDKSGLPNDRFSAERPEGSISTLTIQRTEQRDSAMYRCASSTRSRQGRQFFGPGTRLTVL.

This clonotype has ten or more counts. V gene TRBV15 combines with J gene TRBJ2-6, with D possibly matching TRBD1 (6 bases). V lost 4 bases and J 4 bases, leaving 14 bases between the germline ends. The V gene's germline CDR1 is LNHNV and CDR2 YYDKDF (reference sequence). The length of the CDR3 is 16 residues. The CDR3 region has the DNA TGTGCCACCAGCAAAACGACAGGATCCGGGGCCAACGTCCTGACTTTC. Protein sequence: CATSKTTGSGANVLTF.

This clonotype was counted ten times or more. This chain uses TRBV12-3 or TRBV12-4 with TRBJ2-7; D possibly corresponds to TRBD1 (6 bases). The CDR3 loop spans 12 amino acids. The ends were cut back, 3 bases at V and 6 bases at J, with 9 bases in the middle. The CDR3 nucleotides are TGTGCCAGCAGTTTGGCAGGGGTCGAGCAGTACTTC. Translating it yields CASSLAGVEQYF.

V is TRBV6-1 and J is TRBJ1-5, with D possibly TRBD1 on 6 matching bases. Looked up from germline, CDR1 is MNHNS and CDR2 is SASEGT. The CDR3 has 15 amino acids. V gave up 5 bases and J gave up 5 bases, with 16 bases separating them. The CDR3 region is CASSSATGPHQPQHF. DNA of the CDR3: TGTGCCAGCAGTTCGGCGACAGGTCCACATCAGCCCCAGCATTTT.

As for this clonotype: A far larger clone differs by one base, so this is likely a read error. The J gene is TRBJ1-2, the V gene TRBV7-9; D unresolved. V lost 5 bases, J lost 4 bases, and 8 bases lay in between. Germline CDR1 SEHNR, CDR2 FQNEAQ (reference sequence). This CDR3 spans 12 amino acids. The CDR3 sequence is CASSDGRYGYTF. The DNA for the CDR3 is TGTGCCAGCAGCGACGGCCGCTATGGCTACACCTTC.

Note on this clonotype: One junction end disagrees with the germline gene, perhaps due to a read error. This chain connects TRBV5-3 to TRBJ2-7; D is uncertain. TRBV5-3 is noted as an ORF with a role that remains uncertain. CDR3 size: 15 residues. This CDR3 is CASSLAAAKTYEQYF. Here the CDR3 DNA reads TGTGCCAGCAGCTTGGCGGCTGCAAAAACCTACGAGCAGTACTTC.

This clonotype occurred many times. V is TRBV20-1 and J is TRBJ1-2; 9 bases fit TRBD1. The germline CDR1 and CDR2 sequences are DFQATT and SNEGSKA (reference sequence). CDR3 length equals 12 residues. V shed 5 bases and J 4 bases; nucleotides not matched to a gene: 2. The CDR3 protein is CSAGDRVYGYTF. For the CDR3, the DNA is TGCAGTGCTGGGGACAGGGTCTATGGCTACACCTTC.

There are many counts of this clonotype. The rearrangement joins TRBV27 to TRBJ1-2; tentatively, D is TRBD1 (5 bases). Per the germline V gene, CDR1 is MNHEY and CDR2 is SMNVEV (reference sequence). The CDR3 covers 19 residues. V was cut by 5 bases and J by 0 bases, with 25 bases left in between. The CDR3 nucleotides are TGTGCCAGCAGTCATATGGGGCGGCTCAGACCTATAGCTAACTATGGCTACACCTTC. Translating it yields CASSHMGRLRPIANYGYTF.

This clonotype was counted at least ten times. The J gene is TRBJ2-3, the V gene TRBV10-3; weak D call: TRBD1 (5 bases). Germline V CDR1 and CDR2: ENHRY, SYGVKD. The V end lost 6 bases, the J end lost 6 bases, and 7 bases lay between the germline ends. The CDR3 totals 11 residues. The CDR3 nucleotides read TGTGCCATCAGCTCAGGGGATACGCAGTATTTT. It yields the protein CAISSGDTQYF.

This clonotype was picked up many times. This rearrangement joins TRBV9 to TRBJ2-3; no firm D call. The CDR3 length is 12 residues. The V gene's germline CDR1 is SGDLS and CDR2 YYNGEE. V was clipped by 0 bases and J by 3 bases, with 2 bases between them. CDR3 DNA sequence: TGTGCCAGCAGCGTAGCTACAGATACGCAGTATTTT. Protein product: CASSVATDTQYF. Variable domain in full (rest from reference TRBV9 and TRBJ2-3): DSGVTQTPKHLITATGQRVTLRCSPRSGDLSVYWYQQSLDQGLQFLIQYYNGEERAKGNILERFSAQQFPDLHSELNLSSLELGDSALYFCASSVATDTQYFGPGTRLTVL.

This clonotype was detected ten times or more. This chain uses TRBV19 with TRBJ1-4; 7 nucleotides align to TRBD1. CDR3 size: 13 residues. The germline gives CDR1 LNHDA, CDR2 SQIVND (reference sequence). With V trimmed by 6 bases and J by 6 bases, 4 bases remained unmatched. Here the CDR3 DNA reads TGTGCCAGTAGAGGACAGGCTGATGAAAAACTGTTTTTT. Translating it yields CASRGQADEKLFF.

The V gene is TRBV10-3, the J gene TRBJ1-3, with D maybe TRBD1 (6 bases). CDR3 length: 15 amino acids. The V and J ends lost 6 bases and 1 base respectively, with 13 bases between them. CDR1 is ENHRY and CDR2 is SYGVKD in the germline V gene. The CDR3 DNA reads TGTGCCATCAGACAACAGGGAAAATCTGGAAACACCATATATTTT. Protein: CAIRQQGKSGNTIYF.

This clonotype was recorded many times. The chain links TRBV10-3 to TRBJ2-3, with D perhaps matching TRBD2 (6 bases). Looked up from germline, CDR1 is ENHRY and CDR2 is SYGVKD. The CDR3 consists of 15 residues. V was shortened by 4 bases and J by 3 bases, with 14 bases between the two germline ends. In DNA, the CDR3 is TGTGCCATCAGTGTTGGGACTGGGGGGACAGATACGCAGTATTTT. Its protein product is CAISVGTGGTDTQYF.

The table lists this clonotype with many counts. CDR3 sequence reads: CASSLLRSGPDQETQYF. CDR3 coding DNA: TGTGCCAGCAGTTTACTTCGCAGCGGGCCCGACCAAGAGACCCAGTACTTC. V and J are TRBV12-3 or TRBV12-4 and TRBJ2-5; a weak D match, TRBD2 (6 bases). This CDR3 has 17 residues. The V and J ends lost 2 bases and 0 bases respectively, with 16 bases between them.

This clonotype came up a few times. The rearrangement uses TRBV10-1 and TRBJ2-5; possible D gene TRBD2, 7 bases. The CDR3 covers 15 residues. Germline CDR1 WNHNN, CDR2 SYGVQD (reference sequence). Trimming pared 3 bases from V and 3 bases from J, leaving 14 bases between. For the CDR3, the DNA is TGCGCCAGCAGTGAATCGGCGGGGGCGGAAGAGACCCAGTACTTC. Translation: CASSESAGAEETQYF.

The sample holds many counts of this clonotype. The chain combines TRBV7-9 with TRBJ2-5; tentative D call: TRBD2 (6 bases). Per the germline V gene, CDR1 is SEHNR and CDR2 is FQNEAQ (reference sequence). Trimming cost V 1 base and J 4 bases, with 10 bases left between them. The CDR3 extends over 14 amino acids. Here the CDR3 reads CASSLVGGSETQYF. CDR3 DNA: TGTGCCAGCAGCTTAGTAGGAGGGTCAGAGACCCAGTACTTC.

This clonotype has at least ten counts. The chain recombines TRBV5-1 with TRBJ2-2; D might be TRBD1 or TRBD2, each matching 5 bases. Germline V gives CDR1 SGHRS, CDR2 YFSETQ. The CDR3 consists of 16 residues. V was trimmed by 4 bases and J by 4 bases, leaving 17 bases between them. CDR3 nucleotide sequence: TGCGCCAGCAGCAAAACTCCCGGGACCACCACCGGGGAGCTGTTTTTT. It specifies CASSKTPGTTTGELFF. The full variable domain, completed using reference TRBV5-1 and TRBJ2-2, is KAGVTQTPRYLIKTRGQQVTLSCSPISGHRSVSWYQQTPGQGLQFLFEYFSETQRNKGNFPGRFSGRQFSNSRSEMNVSTLELGDSALYLCASSKTPGTTTGELFFGEGSRLTVL.

There are many counts of this clonotype. The genes are TRBV5-1 and TRBJ2-3; 8 bases fit TRBD1. The CDR3 length is 18 residues. V gave up 4 bases and J gave up 3 bases; unmatched junction bases: 16. CDR1 and CDR2 (germline): SGHRS, YFSETQ. The CDR3 DNA sequence: TGCGCCAGCAGCCAAAACAGAGAGGGCACAGGGGGTACAGATACGCAGTATTTT. Translating it yields CASSQNREGTGGTDTQYF.